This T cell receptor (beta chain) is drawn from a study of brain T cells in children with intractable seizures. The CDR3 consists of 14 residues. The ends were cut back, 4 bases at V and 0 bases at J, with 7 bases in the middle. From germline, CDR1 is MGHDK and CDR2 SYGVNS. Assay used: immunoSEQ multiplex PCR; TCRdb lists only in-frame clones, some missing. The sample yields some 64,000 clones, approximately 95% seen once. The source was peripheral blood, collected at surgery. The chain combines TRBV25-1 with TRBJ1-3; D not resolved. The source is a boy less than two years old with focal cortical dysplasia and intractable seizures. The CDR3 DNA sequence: TGTGCCAGCAGTGGGGCAAGCTCTGGAAACACCATATATTTT. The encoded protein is CASSGASSGNTIYF.